The 21 T cell receptor beta chains below come from one sample, sequenced in a study of T cell repertoires in cytomegalovirus infection. A single record per CDR3 protein comes from TCRdb applying MiXCR to the reads. The sample yields 400,000 to 550,000 distinct CDR3 sequences, about 11% seen once. The material sequenced was PBMCs. These receptors all come from a human donor in good health (CMV status not recorded). Some clones in this sample may be carry-over from other donors' samples.

In its sample, this clonotype was seen many times. The gene calls are TRBV7-6 and TRBJ2-2; 8 bases are shared with TRBD2. CDR1 SGHVS and CDR2 FNYEAQ come from the germline V gene. Germline trimming cut 2 bases from V and 5 bases from J; bases unmatched to any gene: 1. There are 14 residues in the CDR3. As DNA, the CDR3 is TGTGCCAGCAGCTTACAGCGGGAGACCGGGGAGCTGTTTTTT. Protein: CASSLQRETGELFF.

This clonotype was counted only a few times. The chain recombines TRBV20-1 with TRBJ1-6; tentatively, D is TRBD1 (6 bases). CDR1 is DFQATT, CDR2 SNEGSKA, per germline (reference sequence). The CDR3 runs 16 residues. Trimming stripped 1 base from V and 7 bases from J, with 17 bases between. The CDR3 protein is CSARGRGVTGNSPLHF. Here the CDR3 DNA reads TGCAGTGCTAGAGGGAGGGGGGTTACAGGGAATTCACCCCTCCACTTT.

The sample holds many counts of this clonotype. V gene TRBV6-5 combines with J gene TRBJ1-1; the D is unclear. The ends were cut back, 6 bases at V and 1 base at J, with 15 bases in the middle. The CDR3 runs to 15 residues. The germline gives CDR1 MNHEY, CDR2 SVGAGI. The CDR3 is CASSPGGLGNTEAFF. The CDR3 DNA sequence: TGTGCCAGCAGCCCGGGAGGACTGGGGAACACTGAAGCTTTCTTT.

This clonotype was counted between two and nine times. This rearrangement joins TRBV25-1 to TRBJ1-2; D is ambiguous. The CDR3 runs 14 residues. V was clipped by 3 bases and J by 7 bases, with 15 bases between them. Germline CDR1 reads MGHDK; CDR2 reads SYGVNS. The CDR3 DNA follows: TGTGCCAGCAGTGAGAATCAGGTGGTTGGTGGCTACACCTTC. The encoded protein is CASSENQVVGGYTF.

In this sample, this clonotype turned up many times. The V and J genes are TRBV7-2 and TRBJ2-2; 8 nucleotides agree with TRBD2. Trimming took 5 bases from V and 7 from J; bases not matched to a gene: 9. CDR3 length: 15 residues. Per the germline V gene, CDR1 is SGHTA and CDR2 is FQGNSA. This CDR3 reads CASSPGRARDGELFF. The DNA of the CDR3 is TGTGCCAGCAGCCCCGGGAGGGCGAGGGACGGGGAGCTGTTTTTT.

The CDR3: CSARLRGGFTDTQYF. For the CDR3, the DNA is TGCAGTGCTAGACTACGGGGGGGCTTCACAGATACGCAGTATTTT. This chain joins TRBV20-1 and TRBJ2-3, with 8 bases identical to TRBD2. The junction had 6 bases not matched to a gene; V was cut back by 2 bases and J by 2 bases. The CDR3 is 15 residues long. Germline V gene lookup returns CDR1 DFQATT and CDR2 SNEGSKA (reference sequence).

V gene TRBV11-2 combines with J gene TRBJ2-1; 8 nucleotides line up with TRBD2. The CDR3 is 17 residues long. V lost 5 bases and J lost 2; bases outside the gene matches: 11. In germline, CDR1 is SGHAT, CDR2 FQNNGV. The CDR3 reads CASSPTPPREAYNEQFF. CDR3 in DNA: TGTGCCAGCAGCCCGACCCCTCCGCGGGAGGCCTACAATGAGCAGTTCTTC.

The table lists this clonotype with many counts. This chain connects TRBV7-8 to TRBJ2-7, with 13 nucleotides matching TRBD2. The V and J ends lost 5 bases and 11 bases, in that order; junction bases with no gene match: 15. CDR1 and CDR2 from the germline V gene are SGHVS and FQNEAQ. This CDR3 is built from 16 residues. CDR3 amino acids: CASSLLRLAGGRGEYF. The CDR3 DNA reads as TGTGCCAGCAGCCTACTCCGACTAGCGGGAGGCAGGGGAGAGTACTTC.

This clonotype has at least ten counts. The chain has TRBV20-1 and TRBJ2-2; D may be TRBD1 (6 bases). Germline lookup yields CDR1 DFQATT and CDR2 SNEGSKA (reference sequence). The CDR3 is 13 residues long. The CDR3 sequence is CCPRDKNTGELFF. In DNA form, the CDR3 reads TGCTGTCCCCGGGACAAGAACACCGGGGAGCTGTTTTTT.

This clonotype was found many times. The chain has TRBV7-2 and TRBJ1-3; weak D call: TRBD1 (5 bases). The V and J ends lost 4 bases and 0 bases respectively, with 10 bases between them. Germline-derived CDR1 and CDR2 are SGHTA and FQGNSA. The CDR3 is 15 residues long. This chain's CDR3 is CASSSWGGSGNTIYF. CDR3 sequence (DNA): TGTGCCAGCAGCTCCTGGGGGGGCTCTGGAAACACCATATATTTT.

This clonotype was counted many times. The rearrangement joins TRBV20-1 to TRBJ2-1; 15 bases line up with TRBD2. CDR1 is DFQATT, CDR2 SNEGSKA, per germline (reference sequence). The CDR3 loop spans 18 amino acids. V was pared by 0 bases and J by 9 bases, with 12 bases of the junction left unmatched. CDR3 nucleotide sequence: TGCAGTGCTAGAGATTTCTCAGGACTAGCGGGAGGGGGGAGTGAGCAGTTCTTC. It encodes CSARDFSGLAGGGSEQFF.

The genes are TRBV15 and TRBJ1-2; TRBD1 matches at 7 bases. The length of the CDR3 is 14 residues. Germline V gene sequence: CDR1 LNHNV, CDR2 YYDKDF (reference sequence). V shed 5 bases and J 3 bases; nucleotides not matched to a gene: 6. CDR3 region: CATSGLTGDYGYTF. The CDR3 region has the DNA TGTGCCACCAGCGGTCTAACAGGGGACTATGGCTACACCTTC.

This clonotype appeared a few times. The chain couples TRBV9 to TRBJ2-1, with D tentatively TRBD1 (6 bases). V was shortened by 0 bases and J by 8 bases, with 18 bases between the two germline ends. The CDR3 is 16 amino acids. Germline CDR1 SGDLS, CDR2 YYNGEE. The CDR3 DNA is TGTGCCAGCAGCGTAGCTCCTACGTGGGGGCGGGATGAGCAGTTCTTC. It translates to CASSVAPTWGRDEQFF.

This clonotype was recorded many times. This chain connects TRBV27 to TRBJ1-3; D might be TRBD1 (6 bases). The V gene lost 2 bases and the J gene lost 3 bases, with 8 bases spanning the gap. This CDR3 comprises 14 residues. Germline loops: CDR1 MNHEY, CDR2 SMNVEV (reference sequence). This chain's CDR3 is CASSLAGDGNTIYF. The DNA of the CDR3 is TGTGCCAGCAGTTTAGCAGGGGATGGAAACACCATATATTTT.

The rearrangement uses TRBV9 and TRBJ2-4; 9 nucleotides agree with TRBD1. The V gene end was trimmed by 4 bases and the J gene end by 8 bases; junction bases not matched to a gene: 16. There are 17 residues in the CDR3. Germline values: CDR1 SGDLS, CDR2 YYNGEE. CDR3 sequence reads: CASSPRFPGQGSDIQYF. The CDR3 bases are TGTGCCAGCAGCCCGCGTTTCCCGGGACAGGGATCGGACATTCAGTACTTC.

Many counts were recorded for this clonotype. The genes are TRBV6-6 and TRBJ1-2; possible D gene TRBD1, 5 bases. V lost 0 bases, J lost 5 bases, and 10 bases lay in between. The CDR3 extends over 14 amino acids. CDR1 and CDR2 (germline): MNHNY, SVGAGI (reference sequence). The CDR3, as DNA: TGTGCCAGCAGTTACTCTGTTGAGGGGTATGGCTACACCTTC. Translating it yields CASSYSVEGYGYTF.

This clonotype appeared many times. The rearrangement links TRBV27 to TRBJ2-1, with a possible D match to TRBD1 (5 bases). Per the germline V gene, CDR1 is MNHEY and CDR2 is SMNVEV (reference sequence). This CDR3 is 12 amino acids long. Trimming shortened V by 3 bases and J by 9 bases, and 9 bases separated the two germline ends. CDR3 amino acids: CASSFLQGEQFF. The CDR3 region has the DNA TGTGCCAGCAGTTTCCTCCAGGGTGAGCAGTTCTTC.

This clonotype occurred many times. The CDR3 region has the DNA TGTGCCAGCAGTTTATTGTTTTACGAGCAGTACTTC. Translated, it gives CASSLLFYEQYF. The chain combines TRBV28 with TRBJ2-7; D is unclear. V dropped 1 base and J dropped 4 bases, with 5 bases sitting between them. This CDR3 is 12 amino acids long. Germline V lookup: CDR1 MDHEN, CDR2 SYDVKM.

In its sample, this clonotype was seen a few times. The rearrangement links TRBV12-3 or TRBV12-4 to TRBJ1-2; D not certain. The CDR3 has 14 residues. The V end was cut by 2 bases, the J end by 6 bases, with 13 bases between. This chain's CDR3 is CASSLSYSLNGYTF. The CDR3 nucleotides are TGTGCCAGCAGTTTATCTTACAGTCTAAATGGCTACACCTTC.

Many counts were recorded for this clonotype. The chain has TRBV7-9 and TRBJ1-2, with 7 bases matching TRBD1. From germline, CDR1 is SEHNR and CDR2 FQNEAQ (reference sequence). This CDR3 contains 15 residues. After removal of 2 bases from V and 2 bases from J, the junction contained 5 bases not matched to a gene. CDR3 DNA: TGTGCCAGCAGCTTAACTGGGGGACAGAACTATGGCTACACCTTC. It yields the protein CASSLTGGQNYGYTF. Variable domain in full (rest from reference TRBV7-9 and TRBJ1-2): DTGVSQNPRHKITKRGQNVTFRCDPISEHNRLYWYRQTLGQGPEFLTYFQNEAQLEKSRLLSDRFSAERPKGSFSTLEIQRTEQGDSAMYLCASSLTGGQNYGYTFGSGTRLTVV.

This clonotype was seen repeatedly, ten times or more. The V call is TRBV29-1, the J call TRBJ2-7; D remains unclear. V lost 7 bases and J lost 2, with 15 bases in between. Germline loops: CDR1 SQVTM, CDR2 ANQGSEA. This CDR3 is built from 13 residues. DNA of the CDR3: TGCAGCGCCCGACACGAGGTGACCTACGAGCAGTACTTC. This sequence encodes CSARHEVTYEQYF.